The clone carrying this TCR beta chain occurred many times. The data were taken from a study of T cells in Graves' hyperthyroidism and ophthalmopathy. RNA transcripts were the template for amplifying TCR beta CDR3 regions. Researchers ran a first-round RT-PCR on the TCR CDR3 using the HTBI primer set. TCRdb re-called the multiplex PCR reads through MiXCR, storing one row per CDR3 protein. The sample yields roughly 710,000 distinct CDR3 sequences, around a third seen once. PBMCs were derived from about 10 ml fresh peripheral blood. CDR1 DFQATT and CDR2 SNEGSKA come from the germline V gene (reference sequence). V was clipped by 3 bases and J by 6 bases, with 6 bases between them. CDR3 length equals 12 residues.

Sequenced material: blood. The receptor's source is a woman between 40 and 50 years old with Graves' hyperthyroidism. The rearrangement links TRBV20-1 to TRBJ1-6; no firm D call. The CDR3 sequence: CSASWGNSPLHF. CDR3 nucleotide sequence: TGCAGTGCTAGTTGGGGTAATTCACCCCTCCACTTT.